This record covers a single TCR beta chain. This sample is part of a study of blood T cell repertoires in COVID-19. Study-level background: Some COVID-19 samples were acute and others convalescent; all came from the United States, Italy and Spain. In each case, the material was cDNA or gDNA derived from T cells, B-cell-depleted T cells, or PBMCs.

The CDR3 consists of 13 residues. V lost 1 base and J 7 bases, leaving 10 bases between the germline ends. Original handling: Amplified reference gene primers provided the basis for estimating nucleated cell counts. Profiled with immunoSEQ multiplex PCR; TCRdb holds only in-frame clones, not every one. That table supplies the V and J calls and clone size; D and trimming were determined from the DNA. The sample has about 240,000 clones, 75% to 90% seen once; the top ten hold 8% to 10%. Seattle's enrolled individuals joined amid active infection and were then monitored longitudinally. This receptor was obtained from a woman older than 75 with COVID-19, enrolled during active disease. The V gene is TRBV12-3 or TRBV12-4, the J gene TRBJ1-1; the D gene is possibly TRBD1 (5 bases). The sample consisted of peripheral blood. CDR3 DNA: TGTGCCAGCAGTTTAGTGGGGGGGGATGAAGCTTTCTTT. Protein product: CASSLVGGDEAFF.